The 5 T cell receptor beta chains below were found in one sample sequenced in a study of spatial heterogeneity in lung cancer. The sample's time point: sample taken at primary tumor resection. Unsorted whole RNA samples from tumor, nontumor lung or frozen PBMC were sequenced. TCRdb re-called the 5' RACE reads through MiXCR, storing one row per CDR3 protein. The sample holds approximately 44,000 distinct CDR3 sequences, 12% to 15% seen once. Specimen: PBMCs, collected at surgery. These receptors came from a male donor with early-stage non-small cell lung cancer.

This clonotype was seen repeatedly, ten times or more. The V and J genes are TRBV5-1 and TRBJ2-1; the D gene is possibly TRBD1 (5 bases). The CDR3 loop spans 15 amino acids. Germline-derived CDR1 and CDR2 are SGHRS and YFSETQ. V was clipped by 1 base and J by 2 bases, with 10 bases between them. Here the CDR3 DNA reads TGCGCCAGCAGCTTGTCCCAGGGTACCTACAATGAGCAGTTCTTC. Amino acid sequence: CASSLSQGTYNEQFF.

In this sample, this clonotype turned up a few times. This chain uses TRBV3-1 with TRBJ2-5; 9 nucleotides align to TRBD2. The CDR3 length is 15 residues. Trimming took 4 bases from V and 4 from J; bases not matched to a gene: 7. Germline CDR1 reads LGHDT; CDR2 reads YNNKEL (reference sequence). The CDR3 DNA reads TGTGCCAGCAGCCGCACCCCTAGCGGGGTAGAGACCCAGTACTTC. It encodes CASSRTPSGVETQYF.

This clonotype was seen more than once but under ten times. The CDR3 DNA follows: TGCGCCAGCAGTGAGTCGGGTGCCCAGCGGGGGAACATTCAGTACTTC. It specifies CASSESGAQRGNIQYF. The chain is built from TRBV10-1 and TRBJ2-4, with 8 bases fitting TRBD2. CDR1 is WNHNN, CDR2 SYGVQD, per germline (reference sequence). The ends lost 0 bases at V and 7 bases at J; junction bases unmatched: 8. This CDR3 contains 16 residues.

This clonotype showed up many times. The chain recombines TRBV2 with TRBJ1-3; D is possibly TRBD1 (5 bases). Looked up from germline, CDR1 is SNHLY and CDR2 is FYNNEI. V dropped 6 bases and J dropped 0 bases, with 12 bases sitting between them. The CDR3 totals 15 residues. CDR3 in DNA: TGTGCCAGCAGATTTCCCCAGGGCTCTGGAAACACCATATATTTT. Encoded protein: CASRFPQGSGNTIYF.

With respect to this clonotype: Germline is not matched at one junction end, which may reflect a read error. The chain couples TRBV3-1 to TRBJ2-2; D tentatively fits TRBD1 or TRBD2 (5 bases each). This CDR3 has 16 amino acids. CDR1 LGHDT and CDR2 YNNKEL come from the germline V gene (reference sequence). CDR3 DNA: TGTGCCAGCAGCCAAGGGGTTGCAGCGAACACCGGGGCGCTGTTTTTT. It translates to CASSQGVAANTGALFF.